Following are 17 T cell receptor beta chains from one sample sequenced in a study of tumor and adjacent non-tumor tissue in lung cancer. RNA was extracted from bulk tissue without any cell sorting. A modified ARM-PCR protocol with three rounds of nested PCR amplified TCRbeta. TCRdb re-called the multiplex PCR reads through MiXCR, storing one row per CDR3 protein. The table has 100,000 to 150,000 distinct CDR3 sequences, 60% to 70% seen once. Material for sequencing was lung tumor tissue. These receptors all come from a man aged 25 to 45 with non-small cell lung cancer.

As regards this clonotype: At one boundary the junction diverges from the germline segment, which might be a read error. This sequence joins TRBV11-2 and TRBJ2-7, with D possibly being TRBD1 or TRBD2 (5 bases each). The CDR3 covers 14 residues. Per the germline V gene, CDR1 is SGHAT and CDR2 is FQNNGV. CDR3 in DNA: TGTGTCAGCAGCCAGGGACCCTACGACTACGAGCAGTACTTT. Protein product: CVSSQGPYDYEQYF.

For this clonotype: The germline gene is not matched at one end of the junction; a read error may be the cause. The chain recombines TRBV4-1 with TRBJ2-7; D perhaps matches TRBD2 (6 bases). This CDR3 has 16 residues. Germline assignment: CDR1 MGHRA and CDR2 YSYEKL. This CDR3 reads CASSQDETGDTYEEYF. For the CDR3, the DNA is TGCGCCAGTAGCCAAGATGAGACGGGAGATACGTACGAGGAGTACTTT.

Turning to this clonotype: A read error may account for a junction end that differs from germline. The chain employs TRBV11-3 and TRBJ1-1, with 7 bases fitting TRBD1. The V gene's germline CDR1 is SGHNT and CDR2 YENEEA. This CDR3 is built from 13 residues. CDR3 in amino acids: CASDERGGTEALF. In DNA, the CDR3 is TGTGCCAGCGATGAGAGAGGGGGCACTGAAGCTCTCTTT.

In its sample, this clonotype was seen many times. V is TRBV6-2 or TRBV6-3 and J is TRBJ2-3; 8 nucleotides line up with TRBD2. Germline assignment: CDR1 MNHEY and CDR2 SVGEGT. This CDR3 comprises 15 residues. V gave up 5 bases and J gave up 2 bases; unmatched junction bases: 6. CDR3 nucleotides: TGTGCCAGCAGTACTCCACTAGCGGCCACAGATACGCAGTATTTT. Translating it yields CASSTPLAATDTQYF.

For this clonotype: A much bigger clone sits one base away, suggesting this may be a read error. The J gene is TRBJ1-1, the V gene TRBV20-1, with 7 bases lining up with TRBD1. Germline values: CDR1 DFQATT, CDR2 SNEGSKA (reference sequence). This CDR3 spans 15 amino acids. J lost 4 bases, V lost 1 base, and 9 bases had no gene match. CDR3 nucleotides: TGCAGTGCTAGAGCCAGGGGGAACATGATCACTGAAGCTTTCTTT. It specifies CSARARGNMITEAFF.

V gene TRBV6-1 combines with J gene TRBJ2-3, with D uncertain. The V gene's germline CDR1 is MNHNS and CDR2 SASEGT. Trimming took 8 bases from V and 2 from J, leaving 14 bases between them. CDR3 size: 14 residues. The CDR3 DNA follows: TGTGCCAGCGACGTTTGGGTTTCCACAGATACGCAGTATTTT. This gives the protein CASDVWVSTDTQYF.

V gene TRBV6-2 or TRBV6-3 combines with J gene TRBJ2-7; 7 bases map to TRBD1. CDR1 is MNHEY, CDR2 SVGEGT, per germline. This CDR3 spans 12 amino acids. V was clipped by 6 bases and J by 9 bases; unmatched bases: 8. Here the CDR3 reads CASSPGQSVQYF. The CDR3 nucleotides read TGTGCCAGCAGCCCGGGACAGAGCGTGCAGTACTTC.

CDR3 nucleotide sequence: TGCGCCAGCAGCACCCCAGGGGGCACAGATACGCAGTATTTT. Its translation is CASSTPGGTDTQYF. The genes are TRBV5-1 and TRBJ2-3; D is perhaps TRBD1 (6 bases). The CDR3 has 14 residues. Between the trimmed V and J ends, which lost 4 bases and 1 base, there was a span of 10 bases. Germline V CDR1 and CDR2: SGHRS, YFSETQ.

A note on this clonotype: One base away lies a much larger clone, so this may be a sequencing read error. The chain links TRBV20-1 to TRBJ1-4; no clear D gene. CDR3 length: 13 amino acids. The germline gives CDR1 DFQATT, CDR2 SNEGSKA (reference sequence). Trimming cost V 2 bases and J 5 bases, with 9 bases left between them. The CDR3 DNA is TGCAGTGCTAGACCGGATGGGAATGAAAAACTGTTTTTT. Translated, it gives CSARPDGNEKLFF.

As to this clonotype: This likely comes from a read error, as the CDR3 has no conserved phenylalanine or tryptophan at its end. The chain combines TRBV5-6 with TRBJ1-5; 8 nucleotides line up with TRBD1. Germline V gives CDR1 SGHDT, CDR2 YYEEEE. The junction had 6 bases not matched to a gene; V was cut back by 2 bases and J by 2 bases. The CDR3 sequence is 16 residues long. For the CDR3, the DNA is TGTGCCAGCAGCTTCGGGACAGGAGTGGGCAATCAGCCCCAGCATTAT. Protein: CASSFGTGVGNQPQHY.

Of note for this clonotype: A junction end diverges from the germline sequence, so it may reflect a read error. J is TRBJ2-7 and V is TRBV11-2; tentative D call: TRBD1 (6 bases). This CDR3 has 16 amino acids. CDR1 is SGHAT and CDR2 is FQNNGV in the germline V gene. CDR3 in amino acids: CGSSLDSQGISYEQYF. CDR3 bases: TGTGGCAGCAGCTTAGATAGCCAGGGGATCTCCTACGAACAGTACTTC.

The chain links TRBV20-1 to TRBJ2-6, with D unresolved. Germline lookup yields CDR1 DFQATT and CDR2 SNEGSKA (reference sequence). V lost 0 bases and J lost 5, with 11 bases in between. The CDR3 is 15 amino acids. CDR3 region: CSARDLLSWANVLTF. In nucleotides, the CDR3 is TGCAGTGCTAGAGATCTATTATCCTGGGCCAACGTCCTGACTTTC.

This clonotype was detected many times. This chain connects TRBV6-1 to TRBJ2-2; D is possibly TRBD1 (5 bases). Germline V gene data show CDR1 as MNHNS and CDR2 as SASEGT. This CDR3 has 14 residues. V lost 4 bases and J lost 0, with 6 bases in between. CDR3 bases: TGTGCCAGCAGTGGACAGACGAACACCGGGGAGCTGTTTTTT. Its translation is CASSGQTNTGELFF.

This clonotype was recorded many times. J is TRBJ2-5 and V is TRBV6-6; D ambiguous. The V end lost 4 bases, the J end lost 5 bases, and 8 bases lay between the germline ends. This CDR3 comprises 12 residues. Germline V CDR1 and CDR2: MNHNY, SVGAGI (reference sequence). CDR3 nucleotide sequence: TGTGCCAGCAGTTTCGAGGTCGAGACCCAGTACTTC. This gives the protein CASSFEVETQYF.

This clonotype was seen only once. One end of the junction fails to match germline, which may point to a read error. J is TRBJ2-1 and V is TRBV6-2 or TRBV6-3; the D is unclear. The CDR3 loop spans 13 amino acids. Germline assignment: CDR1 MNHEY and CDR2 SVGEGT. The CDR3 loop is CASTAPPYNEQFF. CDR3 DNA sequence: TGTGCTAGCACGGCGCCCCCCTACAATGAGCAGTTCTTC.

On this clonotype itself: One base away lies a much larger clone, so this may be a sequencing read error. The chain joins TRBV20-1 to TRBJ1-5; the D gene is possibly TRBD1 (6 bases). Trimming took 4 bases from V and 4 from J, leaving 14 bases between them. Germline V CDR1 and CDR2: DFQATT, SNEGSKA (reference sequence). This CDR3 spans 14 amino acids. CDR3 coding DNA: TGCAGTGCTATGAAGGGGGGGAGGAATCAGCCCCAGCATTTT. It encodes CSAMKGGRNQPQHF.

In the case of this clonotype: This may be a read error, as it is one base from a much larger clone. The chain joins TRBV6-7 to TRBJ1-2; 7 bases match TRBD1. TRBV6-7 qualifies as an ORF whose function is uncertain. Trimming took 7 bases from V and 2 from J; bases not matched to a gene: 16. The CDR3 loop spans 17 amino acids. This CDR3 reads CASILQGGLNSNYGYTF. CDR3 DNA: TGTGCCAGCATCCTCCAGGGGGGGTTAAATTCAAACTATGGCTACACCTTC.